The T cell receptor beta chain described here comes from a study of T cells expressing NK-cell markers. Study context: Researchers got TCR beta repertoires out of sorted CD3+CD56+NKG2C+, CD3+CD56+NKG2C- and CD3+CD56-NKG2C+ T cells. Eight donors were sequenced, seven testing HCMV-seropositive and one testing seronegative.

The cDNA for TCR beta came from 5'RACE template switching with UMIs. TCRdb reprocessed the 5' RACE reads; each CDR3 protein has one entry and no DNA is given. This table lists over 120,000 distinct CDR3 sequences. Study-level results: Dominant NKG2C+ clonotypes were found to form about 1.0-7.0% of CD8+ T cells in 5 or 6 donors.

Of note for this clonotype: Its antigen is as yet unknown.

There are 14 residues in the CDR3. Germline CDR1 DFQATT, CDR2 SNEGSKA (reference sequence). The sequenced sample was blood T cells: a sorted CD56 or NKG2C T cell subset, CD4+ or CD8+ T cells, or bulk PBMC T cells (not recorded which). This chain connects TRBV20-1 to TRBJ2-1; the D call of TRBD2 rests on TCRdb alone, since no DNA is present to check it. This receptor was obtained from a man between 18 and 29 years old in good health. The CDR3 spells CSAELAVANNEQFF.